The 26 T cell receptor beta chains in this list originate from one sample, sequenced in a study of cytomegalovirus exposure and HLA in healthy donors. Profiling relied on immunoSEQ multiplex PCR, and the TCRdb table lists in-frame clones only, not all of them. In the table there are 250,000 or so clones, roughly 89% of which are singletons. The material sequenced was PBMCs. These receptors were taken from a woman younger than 30 in good health and CMV-seronegative.

The chain has TRBV6-4 and TRBJ2-1; D might be TRBD1 (6 bases). Trimming left V 6 bases short and J 5 bases short, with 8 bases between. This CDR3 has 12 amino acids. Per the germline V gene, CDR1 is MRHNA and CDR2 is SNTAGT. The CDR3 DNA sequence: TGTGCCAGCAGCAACAGGGACAATGAGCAGTTCTTC. The encoded protein is CASSNRDNEQFF.

The rearrangement links TRBV7-6 to TRBJ2-1; TRBD1 aligns across 11 bases. Looked up from germline, CDR1 is SGHVS and CDR2 is FNYEAQ. There are 16 residues in the CDR3. The J segment lost 3 bases and the V segment lost 5 bases, leaving 6 bases of the junction unmatched. The CDR3 here is CASSQWTGGNYNEQFF. CDR3 nucleotides: TGTGCCAGCAGCCAATGGACAGGGGGCAACTACAATGAGCAGTTCTTC.

V and J are TRBV6-4 and TRBJ2-1; 12 nucleotides line up with TRBD2. With V trimmed by 5 bases and J by 0 bases, 14 bases remained unmatched. The germline gives CDR1 MRHNA, CDR2 SNTAGT. The CDR3 totals 20 residues. CDR3 in DNA: TGTGCCAGCAGTCCCAGACCGTTACTAGCGGGGGGTTACTCCTACAATGAGCAGTTCTTC. It specifies CASSPRPLLAGGYSYNEQFF.

The J gene is TRBJ2-7, the V gene TRBV28; D call uncertain. V was trimmed by 6 bases and J by 2 bases, leaving 11 bases between them. Germline CDR1 MDHEN, CDR2 SYDVKM. The CDR3 length is 13 residues. Written as DNA, the CDR3 is TGTGCCAGCAGCCCCCAGGCGCCCTACGAGCAGTACGTC. Its protein is CASSPQAPYEQYV.

The V gene is TRBV4-1, the J gene TRBJ2-4; possibly TRBD2 for D (6 bases). Looked up from germline, CDR1 is MGHRA and CDR2 is YSYEKL. Deletions cut 0 bases from V and 8 bases from J, with 11 bases between. This CDR3 comprises 14 residues. As DNA, the CDR3 is TGCGCCAGCAGCCAAGAACCCAGGGAGGACATTCAGTACTTC. This translates into CASSQEPREDIQYF.

This clone was detected only once. V usage is TRBV27 and J usage is TRBJ2-5; no firm D call. Trimming pared 0 bases from V and 1 base from J, leaving 9 bases between. This CDR3 is 15 amino acids long. Germline V gene sequence: CDR1 MNHEY, CDR2 SMNVEV (reference sequence). In DNA, the CDR3 is TGTGCCAGCAGTTTATCTGGTGGCCGCCAAGAGACCCAGTACTTC. Protein: CASSLSGGRQETQYF.

V usage is TRBV28 and J usage is TRBJ2-5; D perhaps matches TRBD1 (6 bases). The CDR3 has 12 amino acids. The germline gives CDR1 MDHEN, CDR2 SYDVKM. V shed 6 bases and J shed 2 bases, with 7 bases lying between them. CDR3 in amino acids: CASRDRQETQYF. The CDR3 bases are TGTGCCAGCAGAGACAGGCAAGAGACCCAGTACTTC.

The chain links TRBV15 to TRBJ1-2; the match to TRBD1 covers 9 bases. This CDR3 spans 15 amino acids. Germline V CDR1 and CDR2: LNHNV, YYDKDF (reference sequence). Trimming took 3 bases from V and 3 from J; bases not matched to a gene: 5. The CDR3 region is CATSRGTGRDYGYTF. DNA of the CDR3: TGTGCCACCAGCAGGGGGACAGGGCGTGACTATGGCTACACCTTC.

This clone was seen only once. The V and J genes are TRBV18 and TRBJ2-2; unclear D gene. Trimming took off 6 bases at V and 4 bases at J, with 18 bases between the two ends. Per the germline V gene, CDR1 is KGHSH and CDR2 is LQKENI. The CDR3 sequence is 16 residues long. This chain's CDR3 is CASSPSSRYGTGELFF. The CDR3 DNA sequence: TGTGCCAGCTCGCCCTCCTCACGGTATGGCACCGGGGAGCTGTTTTTT.

In its sample, this clone was seen once. V is TRBV4-3 and J is TRBJ2-1, with D uncertain. The CDR3 totals 14 residues. Germline V gene sequence: CDR1 LGHNA, CDR2 YSLEER. Trimming cost V 0 bases and J 5 bases, with 8 bases left between them. The CDR3 region has the DNA TGCGCCAGCAGCCAAGATTCAGATAACAATGAGCAGTTCTTC. This encodes CASSQDSDNNEQFF.

The rearrangement uses TRBV6-5 and TRBJ2-1, with D possibly TRBD1 on 6 matching bases. The ends were cut back, 0 bases at V and 7 bases at J, with 16 bases in the middle. CDR3 size: 16 residues. Germline CDR1 and CDR2: MNHEY and SVGAGI. This chain's CDR3 is CASSYSIWGPGNEQFF. CDR3 nucleotides: TGTGCCAGCAGTTACTCGATTTGGGGGCCTGGGAATGAGCAGTTCTTC.

This clone occurred once. The gene calls are TRBV6-5 and TRBJ2-5; 8 positions agree with TRBD2. The CDR3 runs to 14 residues. The germline V gene encodes CDR1 MNHEY and CDR2 SVGAGI. The ends lost 2 bases at V and 5 bases at J; junction bases unmatched: 4. Written as DNA, the CDR3 is TGTGCCAGCAGTTACGGAGCGGGGGTGGAGACCCAGTACTTC. This sequence encodes CASSYGAGVETQYF.

This clone has a handful of counts. The genes are TRBV18 and TRBJ1-2; TRBD1 might be the D (6 bases). With 2 bases removed from V and 7 bases from J, the gap between germline ends came to 17 bases. Germline V CDR1 and CDR2: KGHSH, LQKENI. The CDR3 is 15 amino acids. In nucleotides, the CDR3 is TGTGCCAGCTCACCAGGGCAGGGGAGAAGAGGTGGCTACACCTTC. Protein sequence: CASSPGQGRRGGYTF.

This chain uses TRBV27 with TRBJ1-1; D might be TRBD1 (6 bases). V lost 8 bases and J 11 bases, leaving 21 bases between the germline ends. The CDR3 loop spans 13 amino acids. Germline V gene data show CDR1 as MNHEY and CDR2 as SMNVEV (reference sequence). CDR3 sequence reads: CASRRAGVGEAFF. Here the CDR3 DNA reads TGTGCCAGCCGGCGGGCAGGGGTAGGGGAGGCTTTCTTT.

The J gene is TRBJ2-1, the V gene TRBV7-9; TRBD2 might be the D (7 bases). CDR1 is SEHNR and CDR2 is FQNEAQ in the germline V gene (reference sequence). Trimming left V 6 bases short and J 2 bases short, with 14 bases between. The CDR3 is 15 amino acids. The CDR3 DNA reads TGTGCCAGCAGTTTACAGGGAGGGGCCTACAATGAGCAGTTCTTC. Protein product: CASSLQGGAYNEQFF.

The chain joins TRBV28 to TRBJ1-4; 7 positions agree with TRBD1. The CDR3 is made up of 15 amino acids. Looked up from germline, CDR1 is MDHEN and CDR2 is SYDVKM. Unmatched junction bases numbered 8, after V lost 2 bases and J lost 8 bases. In DNA form, the CDR3 reads TGTGCCAGCAGTTTACCGACAGGGACCCAGGAAAAACTGTTTTTT. Protein product: CASSLPTGTQEKLFF.

V is TRBV5-1 and J is TRBJ1-2; TRBD1 aligns across 8 bases. CDR3 length: 15 residues. V shed 4 bases, J shed 5 bases, and the junction held 10 bases outside the gene matches. CDR1 is SGHRS and CDR2 is YFSETQ in the germline V gene. The CDR3 sequence: CASSRQGRSLYGYTF. DNA of the CDR3: TGCGCCAGCAGCCGACAGGGGAGATCTCTTTATGGCTACACCTTC. The variable domain in full, completed from reference TRBV5-1 and TRBJ1-2, reads KAGVTQTPRYLIKTRGQQVTLSCSPISGHRSVSWYQQTPGQGLQFLFEYFSETQRNKGNFPGRFSGRQFSNSRSEMNVSTLELGDSALYLCASSRQGRSLYGYTFGSGTRLTVV.

The rearrangement joins TRBV27 to TRBJ2-3, with 9 bases identical to TRBD2. This CDR3 comprises 15 residues. J gave up 5 bases and V 5 bases, and 8 bases lay outside the gene matches. The germline CDR1 and CDR2 sequences are MNHEY and SMNVEV (reference sequence). Here the CDR3 DNA reads TGTGCCAGCAGTCCACCTAGCGGGGTGATAGATACGCAGTATTTT. It translates to CASSPPSGVIDTQYF.

This chain uses TRBV5-1 with TRBJ1-1; D is possibly TRBD1 (5 bases). The CDR3 length is 14 residues. From germline, CDR1 is SGHRS and CDR2 YFSETQ. V was clipped by 6 bases and J by 1 base, with 13 bases between them. CDR3 sequence reads: CASTGGQGNTEAFF. The CDR3, as DNA: TGCGCCAGCACCGGCGGCCAGGGGAACACTGAAGCTTTCTTT.

This chain joins TRBV28 and TRBJ2-1, with D hard to call. The V gene lost 3 bases and the J gene lost 2 bases, with 14 bases spanning the gap. This CDR3 comprises 16 residues. Germline V gene lookup returns CDR1 MDHEN and CDR2 SYDVKM. This CDR3 is CASSFWQSPPYNEQFF. The CDR3 DNA is TGTGCCAGCAGTTTTTGGCAGTCCCCCCCCTACAATGAGCAGTTCTTC.

V is TRBV28 and J is TRBJ2-2; tentatively, D is TRBD1 (6 bases). Trimming took off 6 bases at V and 3 bases at J, with 17 bases between the two ends. The germline CDR1 and CDR2 sequences are MDHEN and SYDVKM. The CDR3 has 16 amino acids. CDR3 region: CASSRSGAGDTGELFF. The CDR3 region has the DNA TGTGCCAGCAGCCGTTCCGGGGCAGGGGACACCGGGGAGCTGTTTTTT.

J is TRBJ2-1 and V is TRBV7-6; D is unclear. Per germline, CDR1 SGHVS and CDR2 FNYEAQ. The ends were cut back, 0 bases at V and 0 bases at J, with 9 bases in the middle. CDR3 length equals 16 residues. CDR3: CASSLAAPSSYNEQFF. CDR3 coding DNA: TGTGCCAGCAGCTTAGCAGCCCCGAGCTCCTACAATGAGCAGTTCTTC.

The V call is TRBV27, the J call TRBJ2-1, with TRBD2 identical over 11 bases. CDR1 and CDR2 from the germline V gene are MNHEY and SMNVEV (reference sequence). V dropped 1 base and J dropped 6; count of bases not matched to a gene: 2. There are 15 residues in the CDR3. In DNA, the CDR3 is TGTGCCAGCAGTTTATGGCTAGCGGGGGGCAATGAGCAGTTCTTC. This codes for CASSLWLAGGNEQFF.

The chain has TRBV7-2 and TRBJ2-1, with TRBD1 identical over 9 bases. Unmatched junction bases numbered 8, after V lost 4 bases and J lost 7 bases. The CDR3 is made up of 15 amino acids. Germline lookup yields CDR1 SGHTA and CDR2 FQGNSA. CDR3: CASSSDRGLVNEQFF. The DNA of the CDR3 is TGTGCCAGCAGCTCGGACAGGGGATTGGTGAATGAGCAGTTCTTC. The full variable domain, rest sourced from reference TRBV7-2 and TRBJ2-1, is GAGVSQSPSNKVTEKGKDVELRCDPISGHTALYWYRQSLGQGLEFLIYFQGNSAPDKSGLPSDRFSAERTGGSVSTLTIQRTQQEDSAVYLCASSSDRGLVNEQFFGPGTRLTVL.

This sequence joins TRBV28 and TRBJ2-7; 8 bases agree with TRBD1. After removal of 6 bases from V and 6 bases from J, the junction contained 19 bases not matched to a gene. Germline V gene data show CDR1 as MDHEN and CDR2 as SYDVKM. The CDR3 loop spans 17 amino acids. CDR3 residues: CASSRGLGRGPPTEQYV. CDR3 coding DNA: TGTGCCAGCAGCCGGGGCTTGGGCAGGGGGCCTCCTACCGAGCAGTACGTC.

The chain carries TRBV28 and TRBJ1-6; D is perhaps TRBD1 (5 bases). Germline V CDR1 and CDR2: MDHEN, SYDVKM. The CDR3 is 15 amino acids. Trimming stripped 7 bases from V and 8 bases from J, with 18 bases between. The CDR3 region has the DNA TGTGCCAGCATCCCAGGGCGGGGAATTTATTCACCCCTCCACTTT. Its protein product is CASIPGRGIYSPLHF.